This TCR beta chain was observed in a study of T cell responses to AZD1222 COVID-19 vaccine. Sequencing used immunoSEQ multiplex PCR; TCRdb keeps in-frame clones, though not all of them. This table holds nearly 110,000 clones, around 91% found once. This CDR3 region has 16 residues. V dropped 1 base and J dropped 6 bases, with 13 bases sitting between them. Germline assignment: CDR1 PRHDT and CDR2 FYEKMQ (reference sequence). The chain carries TRBV13 and TRBJ1-6, with D perhaps TRBD1 (6 bases). Sequenced material: peripheral blood, taken on day 0 of AZD1222 vaccination. The sequence was obtained from an adult in good health. The CDR3 nucleotides read TGTGCCAGCAGCTTAGATAGGGGGGTTGCTAATTCACCCCTCCACTTT. Its translation is CASSLDRGVANSPLHF.